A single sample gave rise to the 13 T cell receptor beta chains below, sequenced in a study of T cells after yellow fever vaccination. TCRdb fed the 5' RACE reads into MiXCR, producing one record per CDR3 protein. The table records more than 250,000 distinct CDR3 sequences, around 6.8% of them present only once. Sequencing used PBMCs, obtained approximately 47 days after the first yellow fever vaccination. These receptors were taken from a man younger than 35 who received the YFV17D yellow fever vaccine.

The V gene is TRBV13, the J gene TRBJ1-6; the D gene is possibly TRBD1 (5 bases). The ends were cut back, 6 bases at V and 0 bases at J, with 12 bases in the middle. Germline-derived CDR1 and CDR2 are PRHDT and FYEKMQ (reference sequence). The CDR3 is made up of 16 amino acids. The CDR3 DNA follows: TGTGCCAGCAGGGAAGGGGCGAGCTCCTATAATTCACCCCTCCACTTT. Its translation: CASREGASSYNSPLHF.

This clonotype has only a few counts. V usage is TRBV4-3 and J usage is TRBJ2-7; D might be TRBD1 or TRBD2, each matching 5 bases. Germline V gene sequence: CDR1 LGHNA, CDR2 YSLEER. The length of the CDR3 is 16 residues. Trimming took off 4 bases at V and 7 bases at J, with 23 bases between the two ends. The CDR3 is CASSLNRDGGTWEQYF. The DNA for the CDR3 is TGCGCCAGCAGCCTTAACCGGGACGGAGGTACGTGGGAGCAGTACTTC.

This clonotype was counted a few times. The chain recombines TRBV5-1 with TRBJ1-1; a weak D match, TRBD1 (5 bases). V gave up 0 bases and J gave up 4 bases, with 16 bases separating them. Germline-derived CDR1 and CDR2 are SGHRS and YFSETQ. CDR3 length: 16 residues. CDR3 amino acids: CASSLEAGWLITEAFF. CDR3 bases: TGCGCCAGCAGCTTGGAGGCAGGGTGGTTGATCACTGAAGCTTTCTTT.

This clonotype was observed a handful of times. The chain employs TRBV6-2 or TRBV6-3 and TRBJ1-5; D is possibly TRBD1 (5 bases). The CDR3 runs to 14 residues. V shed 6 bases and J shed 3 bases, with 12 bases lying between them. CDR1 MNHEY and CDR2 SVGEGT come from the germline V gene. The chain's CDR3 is CASRTDRLNQPQHF. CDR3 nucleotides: TGTGCCAGCAGAACAGACAGACTCAATCAGCCCCAGCATTTT.

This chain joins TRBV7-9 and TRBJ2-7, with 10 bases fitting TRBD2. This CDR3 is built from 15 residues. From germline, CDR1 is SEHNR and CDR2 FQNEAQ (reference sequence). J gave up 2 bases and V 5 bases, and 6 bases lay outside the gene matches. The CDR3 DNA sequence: TGTGCCAGCAGCACTGGACTAGCGGCACCCTACGAGCAGTACGTC. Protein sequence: CASSTGLAAPYEQYV.

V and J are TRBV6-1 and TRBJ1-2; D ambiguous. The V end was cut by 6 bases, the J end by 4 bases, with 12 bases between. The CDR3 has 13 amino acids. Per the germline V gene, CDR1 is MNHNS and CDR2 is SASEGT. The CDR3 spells CASSQTGGYGYTF. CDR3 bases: TGTGCCAGCAGCCAGACCGGCGGCTATGGCTACACCTTC.

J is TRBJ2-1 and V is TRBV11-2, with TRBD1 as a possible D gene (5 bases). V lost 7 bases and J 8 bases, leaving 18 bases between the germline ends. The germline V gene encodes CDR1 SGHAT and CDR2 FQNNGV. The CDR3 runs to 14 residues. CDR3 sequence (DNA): TGTGCCAGCACCTTTGTGGCAGGGTCCGATGAGCAGTTCTTC. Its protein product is CASTFVAGSDEQFF.

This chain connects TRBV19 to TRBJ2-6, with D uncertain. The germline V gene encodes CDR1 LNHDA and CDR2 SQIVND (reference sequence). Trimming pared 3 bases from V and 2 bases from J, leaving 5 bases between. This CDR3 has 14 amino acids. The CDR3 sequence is CASSIHPGANVLTF. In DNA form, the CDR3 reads TGTGCCAGTAGTATTCATCCTGGGGCCAACGTCCTGACTTTC. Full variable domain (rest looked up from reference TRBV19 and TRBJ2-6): DGGITQSPKYLFRKEGQNVTLSCEQNLNHDAMYWYRQDPGQGLRLIYYSQIVNDFQKGDIAEGYSVSREKKESFPLTVTSAQKNPTAFYLCASSIHPGANVLTFGAGSRLTVL.

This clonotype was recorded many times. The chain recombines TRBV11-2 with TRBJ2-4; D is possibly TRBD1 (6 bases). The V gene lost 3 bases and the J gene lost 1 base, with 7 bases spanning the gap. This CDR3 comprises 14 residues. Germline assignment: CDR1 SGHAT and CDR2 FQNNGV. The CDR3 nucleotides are TGTGCCAGCAGCTTCCAGGGGGCCAAAAACATTCAGTACTTC. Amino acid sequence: CASSFQGAKNIQYF. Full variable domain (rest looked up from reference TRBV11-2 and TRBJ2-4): EAGVAQSPRYKIIEKRQSVAFWCNPISGHATLYWYQQILGQGPKLLIQFQNNGVVDDSQLPKDRFSAERLKGVDSTLKIQPAKLEDSAVYLCASSFQGAKNIQYFGAGTRLSVL.

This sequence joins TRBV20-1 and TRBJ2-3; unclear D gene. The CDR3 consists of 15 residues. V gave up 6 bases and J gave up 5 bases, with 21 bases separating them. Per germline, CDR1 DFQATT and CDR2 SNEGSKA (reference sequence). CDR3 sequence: CSAIAWPGGVDTQYF. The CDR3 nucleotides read TGCAGTGCCATTGCCTGGCCTGGCGGAGTAGATACGCAGTATTTT.

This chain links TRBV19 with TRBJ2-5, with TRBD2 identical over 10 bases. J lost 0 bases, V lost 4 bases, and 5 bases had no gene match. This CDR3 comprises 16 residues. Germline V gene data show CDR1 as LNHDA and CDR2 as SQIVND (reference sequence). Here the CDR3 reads CASSKGLAVYQETQYF. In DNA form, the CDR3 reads TGTGCCAGTAGTAAAGGACTAGCGGTGTACCAAGAGACCCAGTACTTC.

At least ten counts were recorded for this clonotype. The CDR3 loop is CATSREGVAEAFF. DNA of the CDR3: TGTGCCACCAGCAGAGAGGGCGTAGCTGAAGCTTTCTTT. The V call is TRBV15, the J call TRBJ1-1; D is undetermined. Germline CDR1 reads LNHNV; CDR2 reads YYDKDF (reference sequence). The CDR3 is made up of 13 amino acids. Trimming pared 0 bases from V and 6 bases from J, leaving 8 bases between.

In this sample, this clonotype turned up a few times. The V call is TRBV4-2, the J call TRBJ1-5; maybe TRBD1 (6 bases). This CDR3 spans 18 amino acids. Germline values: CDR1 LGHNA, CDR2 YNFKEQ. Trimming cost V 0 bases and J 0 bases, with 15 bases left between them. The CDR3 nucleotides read TGTGCCAGCAGCCAAGATACAGGGTATGGATTTAGCAATCAGCCCCAGCATTTT. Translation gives CASSQDTGYGFSNQPQHF.